The rows below give T cell receptor beta chains drawn from one sample of a study of shared clonotypes between healthy human individuals. Assay: immunoSEQ multiplex PCR; the TCRdb copy retains only in-frame clones and omits some. The sample comprises some 2.1 million clones, around 93% of which are singletons, and about 1.7% rests with the top ten. Specimen: naive CD8+ T cells from PBMCs. The receptors shown here come from a man younger than 30 in good health. Some clones in this sample may be carry-over from other donors' samples. Each CDR3 is given with its conserved first and last residue. D genes are given only for firm matches. Some rows have no size entry. The others give once, few or many, or a class for an expanded clone.

abundance,d_gene,j_gene,v_gene,CDR3nt,CDR3aa
once,TRBD2,TRBJ2-1,TRBV14,TGTGCCAGCTCCGTGGCTAGCGGGTTCAATGAGCAGTTCTTC,CASSVASGFNEQFF
.,.,TRBJ1-2,TRBV9,TGTGCCAGCAGCGTAGTGGGGGCATATGGCTACACCTTC,CASSVVGAYGYTF
.,TRBD2,TRBJ2-3,TRBV7-9,TGTGCCAGCAGCTCGGGACTAGCGGCCACAGATACGCAGTATTTT,CASSSGLAATDTQYF
.,.,TRBJ2-1,TRBV2,TGTGCCAGCACGCGAGGACAGATTGGGAATGAGCAGTTCTTC,CASTRGQIGNEQFF
.,.,TRBJ2-7,TRBV28,TGTGCCAGCAGGGACCTACTGGAGAGCAGCTCCTACGAGCAGTACTTC,CASRDLLESSSYEQYF
.,.,TRBJ1-1,TRBV4-1,TGCGCCAGCAGCCAACACAGGAACACTGAAGCTTTCTTT,CASSQHRNTEAFF
.,.,TRBJ2-1,TRBV7-6,TGTGCCAGCAGCTTAGCCCAGTTTAAGGGTACACACAATGAGCAGTTCTTC,CASSLAQFKGTHNEQFF
.,TRBD2,TRBJ2-7,TRBV5-3,TGTGCCAGAAGCTATTCTACTCAGCGGGACTACTCCTACGAGCAGTACTTC,CARSYSTQRDYSYEQYF
once,TRBD2,TRBJ2-7,TRBV14,TGTGCCAGCAGCGGAGCGGGAGGTAGTAGCGAGCAGTACTTC,CASSGAGGSSEQYF
.,TRBD1,TRBJ1-1,TRBV15,TGTGCCACCAGCAGAGATCATGAGGGGGCGGGCGAAGCTTTCTTT,CATSRDHEGAGEAFF
.,.,TRBJ2-3,TRBV28,TGTGCCAGCAGTTCGTTCTTTGGCTCGGGGAACAGGGACACCACAGATACGCAGTATTTT,CASSSFFGSGNRDTTDTQYF
.,.,TRBJ2-3,TRBV15,TGTGCCACCAGCAGAGATCTCTCAGGGAGCGCAGATACGCAGTATTTT,CATSRDLSGSADTQYF
.,TRBD1,TRBJ2-7,TRBV5-4,TGTGCCAGCAGTCTACAGGGGAATTCCTACGAGCAGTACTTC,CASSLQGNSYEQYF
.,.,TRBJ2-5,TRBV19,TGTGCCAGTAGTATTTGGGGGCCGATGTACCAAGAGACCCAGTACTTC,CASSIWGPMYQETQYF
.,.,TRBJ1-2,TRBV5-6,TGTGCCAGCAGCTTAGGTTCTAACTATGGCTACACCTTC,CASSLGSNYGYTF
.,TRBD1,TRBJ2-7,TRBV29-1,TGCAGCGTTGAACTACTGGGACAGGGGATCATACGAGAGCAGTACTTC,CSVELLGQGIIREQYF
once,TRBD1,TRBJ2-7,TRBV7-9,TGTGCCAGCAGCTTAGGGGGGCAGGGGGCCCATCCAGGAGGCGAGCAGTACTTC,CASSLGGQGAHPGGEQYF
.,.,TRBJ1-1,TRBV7-9,TGTGCCAGCAGCTTAGAACGGTTGGGAACTGAAGCTTTCTTT,CASSLERLGTEAFF
.,.,TRBJ1-1,TRBV19,TGTGCCAGTAGTGCGGACGGTATGAACACTGAAGCTTTCTTT,CASSADGMNTEAFF
.,TRBD1,TRBJ1-2,TRBV6-4,TGTGCCAGCAGTGTCGAAGGACAGGGTGGCTATGGCTACACCTTC,CASSVEGQGGYGYTF
.,.,TRBJ1-1,TRBV9,TGTGCCAGCAGCCCAACAGATTTAAGTTTGAACACTGAAGCTTTCTTT,CASSPTDLSLNTEAFF
.,.,TRBJ2-1,TRBV29-1,TGCAGCGTTGAGGCAACGTGGTACAATGAGCAGTTCTTC,CSVEATWYNEQFF
.,TRBD1,TRBJ2-1,TRBV9,TGTGCCAGCAGCGCCGGGACAGGGGTCTTGTATGAGCAGTTCTTC,CASSAGTGVLYEQFF
.,.,TRBJ2-7,TRBV9,TGTGCCAGCAGCGTAGATAGTGTTGGATACGAGCAGTACTTC,CASSVDSVGYEQYF
.,.,TRBJ1-1,TRBV6-1,TGTGCCAGCAGTGAATTAGGAGGGTCGTTCACTGAAGCTTTCTTT,CASSELGGSFTEAFF
.,TRBD2,TRBJ2-1,TRBV27,TGTGCCAGCAGTTTAATAAGCCCGGCGGGAGTCCTCTACAATGAGCAGTTCTTC,CASSLISPAGVLYNEQFF
.,.,TRBJ2-2,TRBV9,TGTGCCAGCAGCGTAGCTAGGACGGAGTCGAACACCGGGGAGCTGTTTTTT,CASSVARTESNTGELFF
.,.,TRBJ2-1,TRBV11-3,TGTGCCAGCAGCCGCACTATGGACAATGAGCAGTTCTTC,CASSRTMDNEQFF
.,.,TRBJ2-3,TRBV30,TGTGCCTGGATTTCCCGGCTGGTAGATACGCAGTATTTT,CAWISRLVDTQYF
.,TRBD1,TRBJ2-7,TRBV11-2,TGTGCCAGCAGCTCCGAGGGGGACAGGGGGAACTACGAGCAGTACTTC,CASSSEGDRGNYEQYF
few,.,TRBJ1-3,TRBV19,TGTGCCAGTAGTACCCAGGCAATTTACTCTGGAAACACCATATATTTT,CASSTQAIYSGNTIYF
.,.,TRBJ2-5,TRBV7-8,TGTGCCAGCAGCGGGACCAGGGAAGAGACCCAGTACTTC,CASSGTREETQYF
.,TRBD2,TRBJ2-1,TRBV30,TGTGCCCTCACGGGAGGACCCAATTCCTACAATGAGCAGTTCTTC,CALTGGPNSYNEQFF
.,.,TRBJ1-2,TRBV28,TGTGCCAGCAGACCCACCCCGGGACATCCCTACACGTTC,CASRPTPGHPYTF
.,.,TRBJ2-2,TRBV9,TGTGCCAGCAGCGTCTTCCCACAGGAGGCCGGGGAGCTGTTTTTT,CASSVFPQEAGELFF
.,.,TRBJ2-1,TRBV5-8,TGTGCCAGCAGCTTGCGGGGGCCATACAATGAGCAGTTCTTC,CASSLRGPYNEQFF
.,TRBD2,TRBJ2-1,TRBV7-8,TGTGCCAGCAGCACGGGACTAGCGGGAGGGCCAGAGGAGCAGTTCTTC,CASSTGLAGGPEEQFF
.,TRBD1,TRBJ1-5,TRBV4-2,TGTGCCAGCAGCCAAGATAGCGGCAGGGGGGCTCAGCCCCAGCATTTT,CASSQDSGRGAQPQHF
.,TRBD1,TRBJ1-2,TRBV5-6,TGTGCCAGCAGCCAGGGACAGGGGAGTAAGGATGGCTACACCTTC,CASSQGQGSKDGYTF
.,.,TRBJ2-2,TRBV5-1,TGCGCCAGCAGCTTGGAGAGCCTTTCGAACACCGGGGAGCTGTTTTTT,CASSLESLSNTGELFF
.,.,TRBJ1-1,TRBV7-8,TGTGCCAGCAGCCGACCGGGGGGCCCGAACACTGAAGCTTTCTTT,CASSRPGGPNTEAFF
.,TRBD2,TRBJ2-7,TRBV4-1,TGCGCCAGCAGCCAAGAACCAGCGGGAGTGAAGTACGAGCAGTACTTC,CASSQEPAGVKYEQYF
.,.,TRBJ1-2,TRBV6-5,TGTGCCACCCGGACAGCCGACTATGGCTACACCTTC,CATRTADYGYTF
.,.,TRBJ2-2,TRBV9,TGTGCCAGCAATCGTTTAGCTAGCTTTTCCCGAGGCACCGGGGAGCTGTTTTTT,CASNRLASFSRGTGELFF
.,.,TRBJ2-1,TRBV4-3,TGCGCCAGCAGCCGCCTTTGGGACCTTAGCGGAGAAGAGCAGTTCTTC,CASSRLWDLSGEEQFF
.,TRBD1,TRBJ2-5,TRBV28,TGTGCCAGCAGTATGCAGGACAGGATGAGAGAGACCCAGTACTTC,CASSMQDRMRETQYF
.,.,TRBJ1-2,TRBV4-1,TGCGCCAGCAGCCAAGAAAGCGCGGCTCCTAAGTCCTATGGCTACACCTTC,CASSQESAAPKSYGYTF
once,.,TRBJ2-7,TRBV29-1,TGCAGCGTGGGGCCCGTGGGTATCTACGAGCAGTACTTC,CSVGPVGIYEQYF
once,.,TRBJ2-3,TRBV28,TGTGCCAGCAGTTTCATTGAGGGCCGGAGGGATACGCAGTATTTT,CASSFIEGRRDTQYF
.,.,TRBJ1-1,TRBV4-1,TGCGCCAGCAGCCGTTTTCAGGGGCGGATGAACACTGAAGCTTTCTTT,CASSRFQGRMNTEAFF
.,TRBD2,TRBJ2-7,TRBV27,TGTGCCAGCAGTTTCCTTGGGGGGGGAAACTACGAGCAGTACTTC,CASSFLGGGNYEQYF
once,.,TRBJ2-2,TRBV13,TGTGCCAGCCGTCATTTGAACACCGGGGAGCTGTTTTTT,CASRHLNTGELFF
.,.,TRBJ2-5,TRBV28,TGTGCCAGCAGTCTCAATACGGGACATATACAAGAGACCCAGTACTTC,CASSLNTGHIQETQYF
.,.,TRBJ2-5,TRBV7-9,TGTGCCAGCACCAACCTCGCGGGGGACAGTTCACAAGAGACCCAGTACTTC,CASTNLAGDSSQETQYF
.,TRBD1,TRBJ2-3,TRBV19,TGTGCCAGTAGTAGGGACAGGGCTTCCTCAGATACGCAGTATTTT,CASSRDRASSDTQYF
.,TRBD1,TRBJ2-2,TRBV6-1,TGTGCCAGCAGTGGGGACAGGGTGAACACCGGGGAGCTGTTTTTT,CASSGDRVNTGELFF
.,.,TRBJ1-1,TRBV7-8,TGTGCCAGCAGCTCCGGCGGACCGAACACTGAAGCTTTCTTT,CASSSGGPNTEAFF
.,.,TRBJ2-7,TRBV21-1,TGTGCCAGCAGCAAAGCCGGGGGGACCTGCTCCTACGAGCAGTACTTC,CASSKAGGTCSYEQYF
.,.,TRBJ2-5,TRBV7-6,TGTGCCAGCAGCTTTATTGGGGGAGAGACCCAGTACTTC,CASSFIGGETQYF